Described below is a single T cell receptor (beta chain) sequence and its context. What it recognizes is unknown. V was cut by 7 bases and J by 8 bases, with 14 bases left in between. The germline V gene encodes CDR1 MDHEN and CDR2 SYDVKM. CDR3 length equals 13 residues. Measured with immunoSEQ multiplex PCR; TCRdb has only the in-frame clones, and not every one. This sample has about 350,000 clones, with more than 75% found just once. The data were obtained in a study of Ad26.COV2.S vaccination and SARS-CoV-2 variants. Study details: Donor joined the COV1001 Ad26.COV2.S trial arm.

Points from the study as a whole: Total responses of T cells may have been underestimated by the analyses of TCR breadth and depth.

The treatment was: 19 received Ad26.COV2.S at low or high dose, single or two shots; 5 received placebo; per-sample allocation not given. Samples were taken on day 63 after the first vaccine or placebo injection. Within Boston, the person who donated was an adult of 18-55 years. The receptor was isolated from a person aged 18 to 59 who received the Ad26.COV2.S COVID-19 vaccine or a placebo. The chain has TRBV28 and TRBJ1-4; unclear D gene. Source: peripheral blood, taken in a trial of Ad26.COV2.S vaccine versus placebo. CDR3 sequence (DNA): TGTGCCAGCACGGCCCTTCTGGACGAAAAACTGTTTTTT. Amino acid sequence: CASTALLDEKLFF.